This TCR beta chain was sequenced for a study of cytomegalovirus exposure and HLA in healthy donors. This clone appeared once. The CDR3 has 15 residues. Trimming removed 10 bases from V and 0 bases from J; junction bases left unmatched: 4. Germline lookup yields CDR1 MNHEY and CDR2 SVGAGI. The PCR was carried out with 60 Vbeta primers and 13 Jbeta primers. The protocol was immunoSEQ multiplex PCR, while the TCRdb copy is restricted to in-frame clones and leaves out a portion. This table holds 110,000 to 150,000 clones, roughly 70% found once. Source material: PBMCs. The source is a man aged 25-40 years in good health and CMV-seronegative. This chain uses TRBV6-5 with TRBJ2-6, with 9 positions matching TRBD1. CDR3 sequence: CATRDRDSGANVLTF. The CDR3, as DNA: TGTGCCACCCGGGACAGGGACTCTGGGGCCAACGTCCTGACTTTC.